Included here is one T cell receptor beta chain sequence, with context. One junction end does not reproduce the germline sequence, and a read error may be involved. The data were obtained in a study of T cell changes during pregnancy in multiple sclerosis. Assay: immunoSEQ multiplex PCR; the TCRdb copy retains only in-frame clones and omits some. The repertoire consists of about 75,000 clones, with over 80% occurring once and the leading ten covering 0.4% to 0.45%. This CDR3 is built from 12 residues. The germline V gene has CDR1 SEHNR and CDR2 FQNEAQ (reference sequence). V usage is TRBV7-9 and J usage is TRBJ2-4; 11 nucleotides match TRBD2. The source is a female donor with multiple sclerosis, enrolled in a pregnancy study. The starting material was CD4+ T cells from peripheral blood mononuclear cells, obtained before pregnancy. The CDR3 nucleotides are TGTGCCAGCAGCGTCCCGGGACTAGCGGCCGTATTC. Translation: CASSVPGLAAVF.